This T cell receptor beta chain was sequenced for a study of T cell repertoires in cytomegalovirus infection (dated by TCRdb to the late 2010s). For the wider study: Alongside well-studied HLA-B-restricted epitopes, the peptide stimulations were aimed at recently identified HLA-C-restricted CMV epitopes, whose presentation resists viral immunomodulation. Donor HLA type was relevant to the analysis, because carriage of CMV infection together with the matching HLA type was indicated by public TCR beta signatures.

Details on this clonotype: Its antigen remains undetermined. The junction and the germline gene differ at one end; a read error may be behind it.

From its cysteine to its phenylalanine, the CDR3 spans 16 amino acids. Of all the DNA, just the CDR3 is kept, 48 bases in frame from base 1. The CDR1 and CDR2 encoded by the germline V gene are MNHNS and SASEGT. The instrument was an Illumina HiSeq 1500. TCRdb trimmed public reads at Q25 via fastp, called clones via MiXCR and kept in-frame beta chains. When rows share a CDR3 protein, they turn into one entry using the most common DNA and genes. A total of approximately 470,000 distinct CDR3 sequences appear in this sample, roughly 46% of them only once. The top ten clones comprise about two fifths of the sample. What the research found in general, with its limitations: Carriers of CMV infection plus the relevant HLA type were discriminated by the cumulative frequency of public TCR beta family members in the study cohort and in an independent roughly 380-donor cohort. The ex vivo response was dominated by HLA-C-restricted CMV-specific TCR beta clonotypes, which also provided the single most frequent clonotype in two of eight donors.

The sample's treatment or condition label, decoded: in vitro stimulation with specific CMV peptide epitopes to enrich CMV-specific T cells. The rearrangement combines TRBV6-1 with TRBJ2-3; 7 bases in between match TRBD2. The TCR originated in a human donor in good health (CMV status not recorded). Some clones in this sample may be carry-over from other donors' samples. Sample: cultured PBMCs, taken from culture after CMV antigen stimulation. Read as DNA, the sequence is TGTGCCAGCGGTGAATGGGCGGGAGTCACGACAGATACGCAGTATTTT. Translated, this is CASGEWAGVTTDTQYF.